This TCR beta chain was captured in a study of graft-versus-host responses after intestinal transplantation. About the research overall: After anti-thymocyte globulin induction, recipients took tacrolimus and steroids for approximately 3 years.

For this clone: What it binds is unknown.

Germline CDR1 and CDR2: SQVTM and ANQGSEA. Germline trimming cut 3 bases from V and 0 bases from J; bases unmatched to any gene: 9. The CDR3 runs 16 residues. TCRdb's table, derived via immunoSEQ multiplex PCR, lists solely in-frame clones and lacks some. Here the sample spans roughly 69,000 clones, approximately 91% being singletons. Findings and limits, study-wide: Ileal or blood samples showed some GvH clones first, and such clones were also found in recipient marrow.

The receptor was isolated from a human donor who was the organ donor for an intestinal transplant. The sequencing here drew on unstimulated CD8+ T cells sorted from spleen or lymph node cells, taken before transplant. This rearrangement joins TRBV29-1 to TRBJ1-1, with 8 bases that match TRBD1. This CDR3 reads CSVETPGGAMNTEAFF. The CDR3 coding sequence is TGCAGCGTTGAGACCCCAGGGGGCGCGATGAACACTGAAGCTTTCTTT.